Here is one T cell receptor beta chain with its context. The data were obtained in a study of control samples from healthy donors and cancer patients. Germline V gene data show CDR1 as MGHDK and CDR2 as SYGVNS. V dropped 5 bases and J dropped 9 bases, with 13 bases sitting between them. CDR3 length: 12 residues. Sequenced by immunoSEQ multiplex PCR; TCRdb stores in-frame clones only, minus some. The sample has some 250,000 clones; about four fifths are singletons. This receptor was taken from a woman aged 55 to 70 with lung cancer. Sequenced: PBMCs. The V call is TRBV25-1, the J call TRBJ1-1, with D perhaps matching TRBD1 (6 bases). DNA for the CDR3: TGTGCCAGCAGTCATACAGGGAGCCAAGCTTTCTTT. It translates to CASSHTGSQAFF.